Here is one TCR beta chain with its context. The length of the CDR3 is 13 residues. CDR1 and CDR2 (germline): SQVTM, ANQGSEA. The V and J ends lost 5 bases and 2 bases respectively, with 12 bases between them. The sample originates from a study of control samples from healthy donors and cancer patients. Generated by immunoSEQ multiplex PCR, the TCRdb table keeps only in-frame clones and is missing some. Of 70,000 to 95,000 clones listed, around 87% are singletons. Specimen: blood. The chain joins TRBV29-1 to TRBJ1-1; perhaps TRBD1 as D (6 bases). This receptor was identified in a middle-aged man in good health. In DNA, the CDR3 is TGCAGCGTTTTGTCAGGGGAAAACACTGAAGCTTTCTTT. Translated: CSVLSGENTEAFF.